Listed below are T cell receptor beta chains from one sample, sequenced in a study of blood T cell repertoires in COVID-19. TCRdb's copy holds only in-frame clones and misses some; the assay was immunoSEQ multiplex PCR. Of 280,000 or so clones detected, approximately 86% appear once; the ten largest clones hold about 1.9%. The specimen was peripheral blood. Receptors originate from a woman between 25 and 40 years old who had recovered from COVID-19. The CDR3 runs from the conserved cysteine through the conserved F or W. Fields, in order: J gene, V gene, D gene, CDR3 protein, CDR3 DNA. D genes are given only for firm matches.

>TRBJ2-7|TRBV10-3|NA
CAISYSYEQYF
TGTGCCATCAGTTACTCTTACGAGCAGTACTTC
>TRBJ2-7|TRBV29-1|NA
CSVMGGAYEQYF
TGCAGCGTTATGGGGGGGGCGTACGAGCAGTACTTC
>TRBJ2-5|TRBV20-1|NA
CSASPPGQETQYF
TGCAGTGCTAGTCCCCCAGGGCAAGAGACCCAGTACTTC
>TRBJ2-7|TRBV5-5|NA
CASSPPGVDEQYF
TGTGCCAGCAGCCCCCCCGGGGTCGACGAGCAGTACTTC
>TRBJ1-5|TRBV5-8|TRBD1
CASSLGDRVFDSNQPQHF
TGTGCCAGCAGCTTGGGTGACAGGGTCTTCGATAGCAATCAGCCCCAGCATTTT
>TRBJ2-6|TRBV6-6|NA
CASISSGANVLTF
TGTGCCAGCATCAGCTCTGGGGCCAACGTCCTGACTTTC
>TRBJ1-1|TRBV7-9|TRBD1
CASSPAGTGMNTEAFF
TGTGCCAGCAGCCCCGCCGGGACAGGGATGAACACTGAAGCTTTCTTT
>TRBJ1-3|TRBV2|TRBD1
CASRPDRAAGNTIYF
TGTGCCAGCAGACCCGACAGGGCCGCTGGAAACACCATATATTTT
>TRBJ1-1|TRBV19|NA
CATGFLNTEAFF
TGTGCCACAGGGTTCTTGAACACTGAAGCTTTCTTT
>TRBJ1-2|TRBV3-1/TRBV3-2|NA
CASSSRGYNYGYTF
TGTGCCAGCAGCTCCAGGGGATATAACTATGGCTACACCTTC
>TRBJ1-2|TRBV12-3/TRBV12-4|NA
CASSQQQGGYTF
TGTGCCAGCAGTCAACAACAGGGTGGCTACACCTTC
>TRBJ1-6|TRBV27|NA
CASANREGNSPLHF
TGTGCCAGCGCGAACAGGGAGGGGAATTCACCCCTCCACTTT
>TRBJ2-2|TRBV5-4|NA
CASSLRSQNTGELFF
TGTGCCAGCAGCTTGCGGTCCCAGAACACCGGGGAGCTGTTTTTT